The T cell receptor (beta chain) under discussion was sequenced for a study of blood T cell repertoires in COVID-19. This table comes from immunoSEQ multiplex PCR, and its TCRdb copy is limited to in-frame clones, with some not included. The sample carries some 130,000 clones, about 89% recorded once. Sequencing was carried out using peripheral blood. The sequence came from a man aged 60 to 75 with active or convalescent COVID-19.

This CDR3 is CASSGLGDSVWSPLHF. In DNA, the CDR3 is TGTGCCAGCAGCGGCCTAGGGGACTCCGTTTGGTCACCCCTCCACTTT. The V call is TRBV9, the J call TRBJ1-6; possibly TRBD1 for D (5 bases). Germline V gives CDR1 SGDLS, CDR2 YYNGEE. The CDR3 loop spans 16 amino acids. V was trimmed by 3 bases and J by 10 bases, leaving 20 bases between them.